This T cell receptor beta chain was observed in a study of monozygotic twins with inflammatory bowel disease. Germline V CDR1 and CDR2: SGHDT, YYEEEE. The CDR3 runs to 16 residues. Researchers used template switching to add UMIs featuring a 6-nucleotide sample barcode. TCRdb re-called the 5' RACE reads, yielding one record per CDR3 amino acid sequence without DNA. This sample's clone table lists 440,000 or so distinct CDR3 sequences. Sequenced sample: blood. The TCR originated in a human donor with ulcerative colitis or Crohn's disease, or a healthy co-twin of an affected twin (not recorded which). The V and J genes are TRBV5-6 and TRBJ2-1; the D gene TCRdb calls, TRBD2, cannot be checked with no DNA. The CDR3 reads CASSRSLAGVGNEQFF.